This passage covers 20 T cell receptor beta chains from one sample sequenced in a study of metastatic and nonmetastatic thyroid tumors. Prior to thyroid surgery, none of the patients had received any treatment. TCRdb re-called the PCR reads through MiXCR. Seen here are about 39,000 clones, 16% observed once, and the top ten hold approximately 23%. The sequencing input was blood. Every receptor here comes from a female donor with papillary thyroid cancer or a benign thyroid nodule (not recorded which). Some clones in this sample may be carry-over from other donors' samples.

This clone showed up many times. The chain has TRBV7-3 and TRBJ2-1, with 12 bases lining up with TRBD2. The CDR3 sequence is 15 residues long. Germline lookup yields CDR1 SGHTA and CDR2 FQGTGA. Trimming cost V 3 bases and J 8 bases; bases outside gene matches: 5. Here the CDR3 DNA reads TGTGCCAGCAGCTTCGCTAGCGGGAGGGCCCATGAGCAGTTCTTC. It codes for CASSFASGRAHEQFF.

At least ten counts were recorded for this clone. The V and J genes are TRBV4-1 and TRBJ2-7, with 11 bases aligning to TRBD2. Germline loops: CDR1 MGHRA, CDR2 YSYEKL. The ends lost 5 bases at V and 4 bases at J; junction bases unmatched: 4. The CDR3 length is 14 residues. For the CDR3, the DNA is TGCGCCAGCAGCGACGGGACTAGCGGATACGAGCAGTACTTC. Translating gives CASSDGTSGYEQYF.

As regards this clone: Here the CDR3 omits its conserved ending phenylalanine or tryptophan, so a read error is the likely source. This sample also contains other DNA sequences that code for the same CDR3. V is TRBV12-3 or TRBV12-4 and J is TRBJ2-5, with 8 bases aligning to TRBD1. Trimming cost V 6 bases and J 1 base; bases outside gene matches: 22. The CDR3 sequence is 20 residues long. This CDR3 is CASRPHGQGDFGLPQETQYL. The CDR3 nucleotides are TGTGCCAGCAGACCCCATGGACAGGGTGATTTTGGACTTCCCCAAGAGACCCAGTACTTG.

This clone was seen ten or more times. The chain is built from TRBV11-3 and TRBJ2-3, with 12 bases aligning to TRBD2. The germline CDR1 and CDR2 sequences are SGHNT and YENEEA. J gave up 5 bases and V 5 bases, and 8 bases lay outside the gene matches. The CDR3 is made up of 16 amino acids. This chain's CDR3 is CASSPRLAGELDTQYF. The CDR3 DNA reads TGTGCCAGCAGCCCACGACTAGCGGGAGAGTTAGATACGCAGTATTTT.

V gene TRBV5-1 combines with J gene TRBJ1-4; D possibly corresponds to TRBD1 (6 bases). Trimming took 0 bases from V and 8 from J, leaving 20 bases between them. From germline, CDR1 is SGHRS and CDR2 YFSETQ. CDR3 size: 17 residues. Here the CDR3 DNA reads TGCGCCAGCAGCTTGGGCCATGGGACACCTCGGGGCGAAAAACTGTTTTTT. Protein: CASSLGHGTPRGEKLFF.

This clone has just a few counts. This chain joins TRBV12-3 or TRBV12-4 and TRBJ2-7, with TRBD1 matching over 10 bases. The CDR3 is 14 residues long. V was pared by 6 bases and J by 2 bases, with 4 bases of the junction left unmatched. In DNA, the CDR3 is TGTGCCAGCAGCCGGGACAGGGGTGCCTACGAGCAGTACTTC. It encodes CASSRDRGAYEQYF.

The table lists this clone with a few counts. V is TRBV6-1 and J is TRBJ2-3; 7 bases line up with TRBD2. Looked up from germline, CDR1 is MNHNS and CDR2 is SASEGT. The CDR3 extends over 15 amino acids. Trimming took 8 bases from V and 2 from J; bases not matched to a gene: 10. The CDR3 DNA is TGTGCCAGCGGCCCGGTACTAGCGATCACAGATACGCAGTATTTT. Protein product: CASGPVLAITDTQYF.

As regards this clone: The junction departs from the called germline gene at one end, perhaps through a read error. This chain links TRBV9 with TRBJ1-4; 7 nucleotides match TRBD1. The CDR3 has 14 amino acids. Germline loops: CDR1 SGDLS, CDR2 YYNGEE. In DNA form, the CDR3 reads TGCGCCAGCAGCGCCGGGACAGCTAATGAAAAACTGTTTTTT. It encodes CASSAGTANEKLFF. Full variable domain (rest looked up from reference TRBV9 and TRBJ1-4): DSGVTQTPKHLITATGQRVTLRCSPRSGDLSVYWYQQSLDQGLQFLIQYYNGEERAKGNILERFSAQQFPDLHSELNLSSLELGDSALYFCASSAGTANEKLFFGSGTQLSVL.

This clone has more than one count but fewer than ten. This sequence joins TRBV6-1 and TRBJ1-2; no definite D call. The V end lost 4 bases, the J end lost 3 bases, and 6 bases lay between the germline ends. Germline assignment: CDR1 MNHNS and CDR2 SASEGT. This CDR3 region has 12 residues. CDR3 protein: CASSAVDYGYTF. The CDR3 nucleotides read TGTGCCAGCAGTGCAGTTGACTATGGCTACACCTTC.

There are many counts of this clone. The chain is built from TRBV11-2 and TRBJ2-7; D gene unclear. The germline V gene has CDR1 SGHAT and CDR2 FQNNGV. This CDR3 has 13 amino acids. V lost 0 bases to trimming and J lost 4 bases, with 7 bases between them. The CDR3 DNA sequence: TGTGCCAGCAGCTTAGATCTGGGGTACGAGCAGTACTTC. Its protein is CASSLDLGYEQYF.

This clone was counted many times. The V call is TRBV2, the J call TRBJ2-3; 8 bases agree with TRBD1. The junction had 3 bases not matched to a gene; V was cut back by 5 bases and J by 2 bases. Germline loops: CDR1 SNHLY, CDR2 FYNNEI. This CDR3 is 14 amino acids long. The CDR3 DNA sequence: TGTGCCAGCAGTTTGACAGGGGACACAGATACGCAGTATTTT. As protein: CASSLTGDTDTQYF.

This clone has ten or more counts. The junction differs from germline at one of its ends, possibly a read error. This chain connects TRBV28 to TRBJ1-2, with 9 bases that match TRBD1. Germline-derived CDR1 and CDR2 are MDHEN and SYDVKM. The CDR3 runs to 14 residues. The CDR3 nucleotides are TGTGCCGGCAGTTTGGAGGGACAGGGCCATGGCTACACCTTC. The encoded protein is CAGSLEGQGHGYTF.

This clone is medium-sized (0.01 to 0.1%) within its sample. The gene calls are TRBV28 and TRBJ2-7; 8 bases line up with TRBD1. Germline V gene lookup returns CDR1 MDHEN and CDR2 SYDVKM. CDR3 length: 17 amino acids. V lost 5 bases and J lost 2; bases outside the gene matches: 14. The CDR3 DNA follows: TGTGCCAGCAGTCCACCATTGGGACAGGCCTTCACCTACGAGCAGTACTTC. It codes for CASSPPLGQAFTYEQYF.

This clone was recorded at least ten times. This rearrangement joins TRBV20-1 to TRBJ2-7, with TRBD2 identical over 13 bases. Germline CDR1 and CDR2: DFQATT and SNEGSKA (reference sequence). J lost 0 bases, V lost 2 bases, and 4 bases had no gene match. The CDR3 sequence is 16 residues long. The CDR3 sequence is CSARPGLAGSSYEQYF. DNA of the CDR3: TGCAGTGCTAGACCGGGACTAGCGGGATCCTCCTACGAGCAGTACTTC.

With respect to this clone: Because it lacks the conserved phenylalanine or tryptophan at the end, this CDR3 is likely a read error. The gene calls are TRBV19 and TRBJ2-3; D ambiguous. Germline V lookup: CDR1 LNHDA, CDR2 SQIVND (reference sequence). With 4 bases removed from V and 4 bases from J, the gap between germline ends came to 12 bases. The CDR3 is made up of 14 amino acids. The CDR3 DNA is TGTGCCAGTAGTAAAGTTTGGACCCCAGATACGCAGTATGTT. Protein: CASSKVWTPDTQYV.

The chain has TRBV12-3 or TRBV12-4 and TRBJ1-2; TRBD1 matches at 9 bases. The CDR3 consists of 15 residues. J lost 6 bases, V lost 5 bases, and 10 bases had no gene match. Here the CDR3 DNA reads TGTGCCAGCAGTCTGGGACAGGGACCTATTGATGGCTACACCTTC. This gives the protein CASSLGQGPIDGYTF.

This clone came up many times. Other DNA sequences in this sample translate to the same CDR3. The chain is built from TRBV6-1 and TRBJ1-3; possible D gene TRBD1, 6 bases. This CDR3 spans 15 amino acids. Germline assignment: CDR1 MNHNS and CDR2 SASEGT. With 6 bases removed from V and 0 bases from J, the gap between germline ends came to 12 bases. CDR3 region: CASSDTGISGNTIYF. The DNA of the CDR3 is TGTGCCAGCAGCGACACAGGGATCTCTGGAAACACCATATATTTT.

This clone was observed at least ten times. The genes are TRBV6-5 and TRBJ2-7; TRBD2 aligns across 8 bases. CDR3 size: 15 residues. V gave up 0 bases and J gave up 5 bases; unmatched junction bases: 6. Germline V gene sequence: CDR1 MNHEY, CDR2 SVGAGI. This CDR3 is CASSYSSGLGNEQYF. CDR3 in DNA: TGTGCCAGCAGTTACTCCTCGGGACTAGGTAACGAGCAGTACTTC.

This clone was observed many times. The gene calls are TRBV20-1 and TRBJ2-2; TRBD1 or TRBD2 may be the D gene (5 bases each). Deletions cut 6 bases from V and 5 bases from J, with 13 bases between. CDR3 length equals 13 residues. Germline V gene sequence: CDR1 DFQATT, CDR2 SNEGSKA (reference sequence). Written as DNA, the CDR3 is TGCAGTGCCAGTAGGTGGGGGACCGGGGAGCTGTTTTTT. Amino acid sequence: CSASRWGTGELFF.

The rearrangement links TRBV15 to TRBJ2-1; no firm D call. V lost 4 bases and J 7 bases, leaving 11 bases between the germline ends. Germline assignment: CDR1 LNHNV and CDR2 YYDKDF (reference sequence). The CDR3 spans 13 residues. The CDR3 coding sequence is TGTGCCACCAGCATTGACCCACAAAATGAGCAGTTCTTC. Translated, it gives CATSIDPQNEQFF. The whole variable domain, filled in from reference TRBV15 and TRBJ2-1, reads DAMVIQNPRYQVTQFGKPVTLSCSQTLNHNVMYWYQQKSSQAPKLLFHYYDKDFNNEADTPDNFQSRRPNTSFCFLDIRSPGLGDTAMYLCATSIDPQNEQFFGPGTRLTVL.